This TCR beta chain was identified in a study of beta chain features in type 1 diabetes. Study-wide findings and caveats: There were fewer insertions and more deletions at the VDJ junctions of type 1 diabetes patients. Among patients with Type 1 diabetes, TCRB CDR3s were moderately but significantly shorter in every one of the four CD4+ subsets.

This CDR3 comprises 14 residues. After removal of 6 bases from V and 6 bases from J, the junction contained 3 bases not matched to a gene. CDR1 is MNHEY and CDR2 is SMNVEV in the germline V gene (reference sequence). This clone was observed many times. Antigen: not known. TCRB transcripts that were expressed got sequenced, as all of the isolated RNA had been reverse transcribed. Some clones are missing from TCRdb's copy, which holds only in-frame ones; the method was immunoSEQ multiplex PCR. The table shows under 200,000 clones, with approximately 10% occurring only once. The source of this sequence is a man aged 30 to 45 with type 1 diabetes. The chain carries TRBV27 and TRBJ2-7; TRBD2 matches 15 bases. Material for sequencing was central memory CD4+ T cells from blood. CDR3 sequence: CASRGLAGGLEQYF. The DNA for the CDR3 is TGTGCCAGCAGAGGACTAGCGGGGGGGCTCGAGCAGTACTTC.